This T cell receptor (beta chain) appears in the sequencing data of a study of beta chain features in type 1 diabetes. The ends were cut back, 0 bases at V and 5 bases at J, with 8 bases in the middle. CDR3 length equals 13 residues. CDR1 GTSNPN and CDR2 SVGIG come from the germline V gene (reference sequence). Heparinised blood was drawn once per donor, averaging roughly 0.11 L. In this sample, this clone turned up a few times. Its antigen remains unknown. Every isolated RNA sample was fully reverse transcribed, so sequencing captured expressed TCRB transcripts. Generated by immunoSEQ multiplex PCR, the TCRdb table keeps only in-frame clones and is missing some. Here the sample spans a few hundred thousand clones, approximately 31% being singletons. General observations from the study: It was possible that PCR favored shorter templates, equally so in patients and controls. VDJ junctions in type 1 diabetes patients carried more deletions and fewer insertions.

The specimen sequenced was naive CD4+ T cells from blood. The V and J genes are TRBV30 and TRBJ1-5, with no clear D. The receptor comes from a man aged 18 to 35 in good health. In nucleotides, the CDR3 is TGTGCCTGGAGTGTACAAGCTTATCAGCCCCAGCATTTT. Encoded protein: CAWSVQAYQPQHF.